A single sample is the source of the 20 T cell receptor beta chains below, sequenced in a study of response to subunit inactivated influenza vaccine. Via MiXCR, TCRdb re-called the RT-PCR reads, giving one row per CDR3 protein. Found here are 490,000 or so distinct CDR3 sequences, about 8% of them singletons; the top ten hold approximately 12%. The material was PBMCs from blood, obtained less than 30 months after vaccination. The receptors derive from a man aged 50 to 69 who received an inactivated influenza vaccine.

The DNA for the CDR3 is TGCGCCAGCAGCCAAGTTTCATTCGACTCCTACGAGCAGTACTTC. It specifies CASSQVSFDSYEQYF. The chain has TRBV4-1 and TRBJ2-7; no definite D call. The length of the CDR3 is 15 residues. The V end was cut by 1 base, the J end by 0 bases, with 10 bases between. Germline CDR1 is MGHRA and CDR2 is YSYEKL.

CDR3 protein: CSARSRLAGNPSPTDTQYF. The CDR3, as DNA: TGCAGTGCTAGATCAAGACTAGCGGGCAACCCTTCCCCCACAGATACGCAGTATTTT. The gene calls are TRBV20-1 and TRBJ2-3; 10 positions match TRBD2. From germline, CDR1 is DFQATT and CDR2 SNEGSKA (reference sequence). CDR3 length: 19 residues. Trimming at V came to 2 bases and at J to 2 bases, leaving 16 bases not matched to a gene.

The chain recombines TRBV20-1 with TRBJ1-2; tentative D call: TRBD1 (5 bases). CDR3 size: 13 residues. CDR1 is DFQATT and CDR2 is SNEGSKA in the germline V gene (reference sequence). Trimming stripped 0 bases from V and 4 bases from J, with 9 bases between. In DNA form, the CDR3 reads TGCAGTGCTAGAGACAGAAGGGGCTATGGCTACACCTTC. This codes for CSARDRRGYGYTF.

CDR3 protein: CASNQEVNTEAFF. The CDR3 bases are TGTGCCAGCAATCAGGAAGTGAACACTGAAGCTTTCTTT. This rearrangement joins TRBV12-3 or TRBV12-4 to TRBJ1-1; no firm D call. Trimming removed 7 bases at V and 0 bases at J, with 9 bases between. The CDR3 totals 13 residues.

A few counts support this clonotype. The chain joins TRBV29-1 to TRBJ2-4, with 10 nucleotides matching TRBD2. V was clipped by 5 bases and J by 5 bases; unmatched bases: 18. Germline V gene sequence: CDR1 SQVTM, CDR2 ANQGSEA. This CDR3 is built from 18 residues. The DNA of the CDR3 is TGCAGCGTTATGGGCCGGGCCGAAATAGCGGGAGGTCAAAACATTCAGTACTTC. This sequence encodes CSVMGRAEIAGGQNIQYF.

The sample holds a few counts of this clonotype. V and J are TRBV5-1 and TRBJ2-5, with TRBD1 matching over 10 bases. Germline CDR1 SGHRS, CDR2 YFSETQ. V shed 6 bases, J shed 5 bases, and the junction held 7 bases outside the gene matches. CDR3 length: 14 residues. For the CDR3, the DNA is TGCGCCAGCAACTCCGGGACAGGGGACGAGACCCAGTACTTC. Its protein is CASNSGTGDETQYF.

This sequence joins TRBV28 and TRBJ2-4; D possibly corresponds to TRBD2 (7 bases). V was cut by 8 bases and J by 8 bases, with 16 bases left in between. The CDR3 has 13 residues. Looked up from germline, CDR1 is MDHEN and CDR2 is SYDVKM. Here the CDR3 DNA reads TGTGCCAGCGGGGGGGCGGGTTTGGACATTCAGTACTTC. Amino acids: CASGGAGLDIQYF.

This clonotype was seen a handful of times. The chain couples TRBV10-3 to TRBJ1-2; TRBD1 aligns across 8 bases. Trimming at V came to 6 bases and at J to 4 bases, leaving 4 bases not matched to a gene. The germline gives CDR1 ENHRY, CDR2 SYGVKD. CDR3 length equals 13 residues. The CDR3 region has the DNA TGTGCCATCAGCCAGGGGACAGGCTATGGCTACACCTTC. This encodes CAISQGTGYGYTF.

This clonotype was counted only a few times. The CDR3 is CSAETGTGGPGNTIYF. DNA for the CDR3: TGCAGTGCTGAGACCGGGACAGGGGGTCCCGGAAACACCATATATTTT. The V and J genes are TRBV20-1 and TRBJ1-3; 11 positions match TRBD1. The CDR3 extends over 16 amino acids. Losses at the gene ends were 5 bases for V and 4 bases for J; bases not matched to a gene: 10. Germline V gene sequence: CDR1 DFQATT, CDR2 SNEGSKA (reference sequence).

The rearrangement uses TRBV7-2 and TRBJ2-1; a weak D match, TRBD1 (6 bases). Germline CDR1 reads SGHTA; CDR2 reads FQGNSA. This CDR3 has 13 amino acids. The V and J ends lost 2 bases and 10 bases respectively, with 12 bases between them. This chain's CDR3 is CASSLMGAGEQFF. CDR3 in DNA: TGTGCCAGCAGCTTAATGGGGGCAGGAGAGCAGTTCTTC. The full variable domain, in which reference TRBV7-2 and TRBJ2-1 provide the parts outside the CDR3, is GAGVSQSPSNKVTEKGKDVELRCDPISGHTALYWYRQSLGQGLEFLIYFQGNSAPDKSGLPSDRFSAERTGGSVSTLTIQRTQQEDSAVYLCASSLMGAGEQFFGPGTRLTVL.

In this sample, this clonotype turned up a few times. This chain joins TRBV20-1 and TRBJ2-1; 8 nucleotides agree with TRBD1. The V gene's germline CDR1 is DFQATT and CDR2 SNEGSKA (reference sequence). V lost 0 bases and J lost 3; bases outside the gene matches: 4. This CDR3 is built from 15 residues. CDR3: CSARDGDRIYNEQFF. In DNA form, the CDR3 reads TGCAGTGCTAGAGATGGGGACAGGATCTACAATGAGCAGTTCTTC.

The J gene is TRBJ2-7, the V gene TRBV20-1, with 9 bases fitting TRBD1. The CDR3 length is 18 residues. The trim removed 0 bases at V and 1 base at J, leaving 13 bases unmatched. CDR1 is DFQATT and CDR2 is SNEGSKA in the germline V gene (reference sequence). CDR3 protein: CSARDIWQTGQGSYEQYF. The CDR3 bases are TGCAGTGCTAGAGATATATGGCAGACGGGACAGGGTTCCTACGAGCAGTACTTC.

This clonotype was counted at least ten times. This chain connects TRBV7-9 to TRBJ1-6; D perhaps matches TRBD1 (5 bases). Germline-derived CDR1 and CDR2 are SEHNR and FQNEAQ (reference sequence). This CDR3 has 14 amino acids. The ends were cut back, 3 bases at V and 9 bases at J, with 12 bases in the middle. The CDR3: CASSFEGSGSPLHF. CDR3 bases: TGTGCCAGCAGCTTTGAGGGGTCGGGTTCACCCCTCCACTTT.

A few counts support this clonotype. This rearrangement joins TRBV7-9 to TRBJ2-3; D remains ambiguous. This CDR3 has 15 amino acids. The germline V gene encodes CDR1 SEHNR and CDR2 FQNEAQ (reference sequence). The germline V and J ends were trimmed by 1 base and 4 bases, with 12 bases remaining between them. The CDR3 reads CASSLGQSPPDTQYF. The CDR3 coding sequence is TGTGCCAGCAGCTTAGGGCAATCGCCCCCAGATACGCAGTATTTT.

This clonotype was counted a few times. This chain uses TRBV19 with TRBJ2-1, with 10 nucleotides matching TRBD2. After removal of 3 bases from V and 0 bases from J, the junction contained 11 bases not matched to a gene. This CDR3 has 19 amino acids. Germline V gene lookup returns CDR1 LNHDA and CDR2 SQIVND (reference sequence). The CDR3 coding sequence is TGTGCCAGTAGTATCCTGCTAGCGGGGGCGAGTAGCTCCTACAATGAGCAGTTCTTC. It yields the protein CASSILLAGASSSYNEQFF.

This clonotype was seen at least ten times. The chain couples TRBV5-1 to TRBJ2-3, with no clear D. CDR1 SGHRS and CDR2 YFSETQ come from the germline V gene. V lost 0 bases and J 2 bases, leaving 4 bases between the germline ends. The CDR3 length is 13 residues. DNA of the CDR3: TGCGCCAGCAGCTTGGTTCCCACAGATACGCAGTATTTT. Encoded protein: CASSLVPTDTQYF.

The chain links TRBV24-1 to TRBJ2-1; 8 bases are a match to TRBD2. Losses at the gene ends were 9 bases for V and 0 bases for J; bases not matched to a gene: 12. CDR1 is KGHDR and CDR2 is SFDVKD in the germline V gene. This CDR3 has 17 residues. The chain's CDR3 is CATSPRAGAPSYNEQFF. The CDR3 bases are TGTGCCACCTCACCGCGAGCGGGAGCTCCCTCCTACAATGAGCAGTTCTTC.

For this clonotype: A read error is possible here, since a much larger clone lies one base away. The chain combines TRBV28 with TRBJ2-7; unclear D gene. The CDR3 has 12 residues. The V gene's germline CDR1 is MDHEN and CDR2 SYDVKM. CDR3 protein: CAGSFGDYEQYF. CDR3 in DNA: TGTGCCGGCAGTTTTGGGGACTACGAGCAGTACTTC. Variable domain in full (rest from reference TRBV28 and TRBJ2-7): DVKVTQSSRYLVKRTGEKVFLECVQDMDHENMFWYRQDPGLGLRLIYFSYDVKMKEKGDIPEGYSVSREKKERFSLILESASTNQTSMYLCAGSFGDYEQYFGPGTRLTVT.

This clonotype was seen many times. In DNA, the CDR3 is TGTGCCAGCTCACCCGTCGCAGGGACCTACGAGCAGTACTTC. This encodes CASSPVAGTYEQYF. The chain is built from TRBV18 and TRBJ2-7, with D perhaps TRBD1 (5 bases). The CDR3 sequence is 14 residues long. V lost 3 bases, J lost 2 bases, and 11 bases lay in between. CDR1 is KGHSH, CDR2 LQKENI, per germline.

J is TRBJ1-1 and V is TRBV18; no definite D call. From germline, CDR1 is KGHSH and CDR2 LQKENI. This CDR3 is built from 13 residues. V was clipped by 6 bases and J by 1 base, with 9 bases between them. Written as DNA, the CDR3 is TGTGCCAGCTCGTCACGACAGAACACTGAAGCTTTCTTT. It encodes CASSSRQNTEAFF.